This TCR beta chain originates from a study of blood T cell repertoires in COVID-19. The overall study: The United States, Italy and Spain provided the acute and convalescent COVID-19 samples. In each case, the material was cDNA or gDNA derived from T cells, B-cell-depleted T cells, or PBMCs.

Study processing details: Amplification with reference gene primers provided the estimates of nucleated cell counts. Clones were read by immunoSEQ multiplex PCR, and TCRdb kept only the in-frame ones, dropping some. V and J calls and clone size follow that table, whereas D and trimming were derived from the DNA. The table includes 300,000 or so clones, about nine tenths detected once. Per germline, CDR1 MDHEN and CDR2 SYDVKM. CDR3 length equals 14 residues. The V and J ends lost 4 bases and 3 bases respectively, with 13 bases between them. Patients in Seattle were enrolled during active infection, then followed longitudinally.

This chain uses TRBV28 with TRBJ2-7, with D perhaps TRBD1 (6 bases). The sequenced material came from peripheral blood. This sequence originates from a woman under 40 with COVID-19, enrolled during active disease. The DNA of the CDR3 is TGTGCCAGCAGTTCTAGGACAGATATCTACGAGCAGTACTTC. Protein: CASSSRTDIYEQYF. The entire variable domain, with the rest obtained from reference TRBV28 and TRBJ2-7, is as follows: DVKVTQSSRYLVKRTGEKVFLECVQDMDHENMFWYRQDPGLGLRLIYFSYDVKMKEKGDIPEGYSVSREKKERFSLILESASTNQTSMYLCASSSRTDIYEQYFGPGTRLTVT.